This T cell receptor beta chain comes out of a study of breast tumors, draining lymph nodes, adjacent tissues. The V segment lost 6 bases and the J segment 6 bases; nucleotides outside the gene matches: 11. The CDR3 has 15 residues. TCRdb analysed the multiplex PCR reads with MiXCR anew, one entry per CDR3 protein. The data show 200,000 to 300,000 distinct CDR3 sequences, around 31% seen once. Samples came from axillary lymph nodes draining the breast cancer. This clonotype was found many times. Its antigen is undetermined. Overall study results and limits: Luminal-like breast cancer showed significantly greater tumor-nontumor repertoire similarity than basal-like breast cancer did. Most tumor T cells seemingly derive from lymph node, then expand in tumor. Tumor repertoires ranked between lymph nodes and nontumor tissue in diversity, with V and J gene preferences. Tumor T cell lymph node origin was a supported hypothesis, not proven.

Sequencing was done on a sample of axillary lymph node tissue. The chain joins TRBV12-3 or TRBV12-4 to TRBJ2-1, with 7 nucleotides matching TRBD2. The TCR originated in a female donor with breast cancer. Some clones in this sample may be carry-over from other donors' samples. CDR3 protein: CASSPGGRGVNEQFF. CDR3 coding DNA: TGTGCCAGCAGCCCCGGGGGGAGAGGGGTCAATGAGCAGTTCTTC.